A selection of T cell receptor beta chains follows, all from one sample in a study of OX40 agonist ivuxolimab in advanced cancers. The repertoire was sequenced with immunoSEQ multiplex PCR; TCRdb's copy has only in-frame clones and lacks some. The table lists more than 50,000 clones, around 87% of them singletons. The sample in question was CD4+ or CD8+ T cells sorted from blood, obtained in a trial of the OX40 agonist ivuxolimab. All receptors derive from an adult with an advanced solid tumor such as melanoma, head and neck, liver or kidney cancer. Each CDR3 is given with its conserved first and last residue. A D gene is named only where the DNA matches it firmly. Clone sizes are given selectively: once, few, many, or a class where the clone is expanded.

clone_size: NA; d_call: NA; j_call: TRBJ1-3; v_call: TRBV2; cdr3_length: 15; cdr3_aa: CASSASSGSGNTIYF; cdr3_nt: TGTGCCAGCAGTGCGTCGAGTGGCTCTGGAAACACCATATATTTT
clone_size: NA; d_call: NA; j_call: TRBJ2-7; v_call: TRBV18; cdr3_length: 14; cdr3_aa: CASSPITGSYEQYF; cdr3_nt: TGTGCCAGCTCACCAATAACAGGATCCTACGAGCAGTACTTC
clone_size: few; d_call: TRBD1; j_call: TRBJ1-1; v_call: TRBV9; cdr3_length: 18; cdr3_aa: CASSPWAGQGLGNTEAFF; cdr3_nt: TGTGCCAGCAGCCCTTGGGCCGGACAGGGTTTGGGAAACACTGAAGCTTTCTTT
clone_size: many; d_call: NA; j_call: TRBJ2-1; v_call: TRBV19; cdr3_length: 14; cdr3_aa: CASSPPNRANEQFF; cdr3_nt: TGTGCCAGTAGCCCTCCGAACAGGGCGAATGAGCAGTTCTTC
clone_size: NA; d_call: NA; j_call: TRBJ1-1; v_call: TRBV20-1; cdr3_length: 11; cdr3_aa: CSAKRNTEAFF; cdr3_nt: TGCAGCGCTAAAAGGAACACTGAAGCTTTCTTT
clone_size: NA; d_call: TRBD1; j_call: TRBJ1-1; v_call: TRBV11-2; cdr3_length: 14; cdr3_aa: CASRPAGGGIEAFF; cdr3_nt: TGTGCCAGCAGGCCCGCAGGGGGCGGAATTGAAGCTTTCTTT
clone_size: NA; d_call: NA; j_call: TRBJ2-3; v_call: TRBV4-3; cdr3_length: 14; cdr3_aa: CASSPSVGTDTQYF; cdr3_nt: TGCGCCAGCAGCCCCTCGGTGGGGACAGATACGCAGTATTTT
clone_size: NA; d_call: NA; j_call: TRBJ2-5; v_call: TRBV7-2; cdr3_length: 16; cdr3_aa: CASSFGPSKTGETQYF; cdr3_nt: TGTGCCAGCAGCTTTGGACCTTCCAAGACTGGAGAGACCCAGTACTTC
clone_size: NA; d_call: NA; j_call: TRBJ1-1; v_call: TRBV6-6; cdr3_length: 12; cdr3_aa: CASITRGTEAFF; cdr3_nt: TGTGCCAGCATAACCCGGGGTACTGAAGCTTTCTTT
clone_size: NA; d_call: NA; j_call: TRBJ2-2; v_call: TRBV7-6; cdr3_length: 16; cdr3_aa: CASSLTVGLISGELFF; cdr3_nt: TGTGCCAGCAGCTTAACGGTGGGACTTATCTCCGGGGAGCTGTTTTTT
clone_size: NA; d_call: NA; j_call: TRBJ2-5; v_call: TRBV5-1; cdr3_length: 13; cdr3_aa: CASSILGGETQYF; cdr3_nt: TGCGCCAGCAGCATCCTTGGGGGAGAGACCCAGTACTTC
clone_size: NA; d_call: NA; j_call: TRBJ1-1; v_call: TRBV2; cdr3_length: 15; cdr3_aa: CASSERGAGGTEAFF; cdr3_nt: TGTGCCAGCAGTGAAAGGGGGGCGGGAGGCACTGAAGCTTTCTTT
clone_size: NA; d_call: TRBD2; j_call: TRBJ2-1; v_call: TRBV5-1; cdr3_length: 13; cdr3_aa: CASSLTPGGLQFF; cdr3_nt: TGCGCCAGCAGCTTGACTCCGGGAGGACTGCAGTTCTTC
clone_size: NA; d_call: TRBD1; j_call: TRBJ1-2; v_call: TRBV5-1; cdr3_length: 14; cdr3_aa: CASSLGTGGYGYTF; cdr3_nt: TGCGCCAGCAGCTTGGGGACAGGGGGTTATGGCTACACCTTC
clone_size: once; d_call: NA; j_call: TRBJ2-2; v_call: TRBV10-2; cdr3_length: 13; cdr3_aa: CASSEQNTGELFF; cdr3_nt: TGCGCCAGCAGTGAACAGAACACCGGGGAGCTGTTTTTT
clone_size: NA; d_call: NA; j_call: TRBJ2-3; v_call: TRBV15; cdr3_length: 12; cdr3_aa: CATSRVSDTQYF; cdr3_nt: TGTGCCACCAGCAGAGTCTCAGATACGCAGTATTTT
clone_size: NA; d_call: NA; j_call: TRBJ2-3; v_call: TRBV9; cdr3_length: 14; cdr3_aa: CASSVEGITDTQYF; cdr3_nt: TGTGCCAGCAGCGTAGAAGGAATCACAGATACGCAGTATTTT
clone_size: once; d_call: TRBD1; j_call: TRBJ1-4; v_call: TRBV5-1; cdr3_length: 13; cdr3_aa: CASSSTGGEKLFF; cdr3_nt: TGCGCCAGCAGCTCTACAGGGGGCGAAAAACTGTTTTTT
clone_size: NA; d_call: NA; j_call: TRBJ2-3; v_call: TRBV7-8; cdr3_length: 16; cdr3_aa: CASSLGGASSADTQYF; cdr3_nt: TGTGCCAGCAGCTTAGGTGGTGCCTCGAGCGCAGATACGCAGTATTTT
clone_size: NA; d_call: NA; j_call: TRBJ1-2; v_call: TRBV19; cdr3_length: 11; cdr3_aa: CATGTGVGYTF; cdr3_nt: TGTGCCACCGGGACTGGAGTTGGCTACACCTTC
clone_size: NA; d_call: NA; j_call: TRBJ1-5; v_call: TRBV6-5; cdr3_length: 15; cdr3_aa: CASRYSQYSNQPQHF; cdr3_nt: TGTGCCAGCAGATACAGTCAATATAGCAATCAGCCCCAGCATTTT
clone_size: NA; d_call: NA; j_call: TRBJ2-1; v_call: TRBV6-5; cdr3_length: 15; cdr3_aa: CASSYGGSSYNEQFF; cdr3_nt: TGTGCCAGCAGTTACGGTGGGAGCTCCTACAATGAGCAGTTCTTC
clone_size: NA; d_call: NA; j_call: TRBJ1-4; v_call: TRBV27; cdr3_length: 14; cdr3_aa: CASSLMGAREKLFF; cdr3_nt: TGTGCCAGCAGTTTAATGGGGGCGCGGGAAAAACTGTTTTTT
clone_size: NA; d_call: TRBD2; j_call: TRBJ2-7; v_call: TRBV28; cdr3_length: 14; cdr3_aa: CASRISGRVGEQYF; cdr3_nt: TGTGCCAGCAGGATTAGCGGGAGGGTGGGAGAGCAGTACTTC
clone_size: NA; d_call: NA; j_call: TRBJ2-3; v_call: TRBV19; cdr3_length: 15; cdr3_aa: CASSIEARTLRTQYF; cdr3_nt: TGTGCCAGTAGTATAGAAGCTAGGACACTTCGGACGCAGTATTTT
clone_size: NA; d_call: TRBD2; j_call: TRBJ2-2; v_call: TRBV5-6; cdr3_length: 16; cdr3_aa: CASSLNGGALTGELFF; cdr3_nt: TGTGCCAGCAGCTTGAACGGGGGGGCCCTCACCGGGGAGCTGTTTTTT
clone_size: NA; d_call: NA; j_call: TRBJ1-4; v_call: TRBV2; cdr3_length: 15; cdr3_aa: CASREGPFRGEKLFF; cdr3_nt: TGTGCCAGCAGGGAAGGGCCTTTCAGAGGGGAAAAACTGTTTTTT
clone_size: NA; d_call: NA; j_call: TRBJ1-5; v_call: TRBV19; cdr3_length: 14; cdr3_aa: CASSIRGPNQPQHF; cdr3_nt: TGTGCCAGTAGTATAAGGGGCCCCAATCAGCCCCAGCATTTT
clone_size: NA; d_call: TRBD1; j_call: TRBJ1-2; v_call: TRBV7-9; cdr3_length: 13; cdr3_aa: CASRPQGAVGYTF; cdr3_nt: TGTGCCAGCAGACCTCAGGGGGCGGTTGGCTACACCTTC
clone_size: NA; d_call: NA; j_call: TRBJ2-3; v_call: TRBV10-2; cdr3_length: 13; cdr3_aa: CATQITGTDTQYF; cdr3_nt: TGCGCGACACAGATTACAGGCACAGATACGCAGTATTTT
clone_size: NA; d_call: TRBD1; j_call: TRBJ1-3; v_call: TRBV30; cdr3_length: 14; cdr3_aa: CAWSPIGTGNTIYF; cdr3_nt: TGTGCCTGGAGTCCAATCGGGACAGGGAACACCATATATTTT
clone_size: NA; d_call: NA; j_call: TRBJ2-1; v_call: TRBV6-6; cdr3_length: 14; cdr3_aa: CASSYGQGMNEQFF; cdr3_nt: TGTGCCAGCAGTTACGGGCAGGGGATGAATGAGCAGTTCTTC
clone_size: NA; d_call: NA; j_call: TRBJ2-3; v_call: TRBV7-9; cdr3_length: 16; cdr3_aa: CASSFGSYQATDTQYF; cdr3_nt: TGTGCCAGCAGCTTTGGAAGCTACCAGGCCACAGATACGCAGTATTTT
clone_size: once; d_call: NA; j_call: TRBJ2-7; v_call: TRBV28; cdr3_length: 14; cdr3_aa: CASSLRDSSYEQYF; cdr3_nt: TGTGCCAGCAGTTTAAGGGATTCATCCTACGAGCAGTACTTC
clone_size: NA; d_call: NA; j_call: TRBJ1-1; v_call: TRBV7-9; cdr3_length: 13; cdr3_aa: CASSLTGSTEAFF; cdr3_nt: TGTGCCAGCAGCTTAACAGGGTCGACTGAAGCTTTCTTT
clone_size: once; d_call: TRBD2; j_call: TRBJ2-1; v_call: TRBV30; cdr3_length: 16; cdr3_aa: CAWSVGTSGRGNEQFF; cdr3_nt: TGTGCCTGGAGTGTCGGGACTAGCGGGAGGGGGAATGAGCAGTTCTTC
clone_size: many; d_call: NA; j_call: TRBJ1-1; v_call: TRBV10-2; cdr3_length: 15; cdr3_aa: CASSSGATGYTEAFF; cdr3_nt: TGCGCCAGCTCCTCAGGGGCCACAGGGTACACTGAAGCTTTCTTT
clone_size: NA; d_call: TRBD2; j_call: TRBJ2-3; v_call: TRBV18; cdr3_length: 19; cdr3_aa: CASSLRTSGGALIPDTQYF; cdr3_nt: TGTGCCAGCTCACTAAGGACTAGCGGGGGGGCGCTGATCCCAGATACGCAGTATTTT
clone_size: NA; d_call: NA; j_call: TRBJ2-3; v_call: TRBV6-1; cdr3_length: 14; cdr3_aa: CATTRLEKQNTQYF; cdr3_nt: TGTGCCACCACCAGACTCGAGAAACAGAATACGCAGTATTTT
clone_size: NA; d_call: TRBD1; j_call: TRBJ2-7; v_call: TRBV11-2; cdr3_length: 14; cdr3_aa: CASSAGQGYVEQYF; cdr3_nt: TGTGCCAGCAGCGCGGGACAGGGGTATGTTGAGCAGTACTTC
clone_size: NA; d_call: NA; j_call: TRBJ2-2; v_call: TRBV27; cdr3_length: 14; cdr3_aa: CASSFTSWSGELFF; cdr3_nt: TGTGCCAGCAGTTTTACTAGCTGGTCCGGGGAGCTGTTTTTT
clone_size: NA; d_call: NA; j_call: TRBJ2-2; v_call: TRBV7-2; cdr3_length: 15; cdr3_aa: CASSQEWGSTGELFF; cdr3_nt: TGTGCCAGCAGCCAAGAGTGGGGGTCCACCGGGGAGCTGTTTTTT
clone_size: NA; d_call: TRBD1; j_call: TRBJ1-3; v_call: TRBV9; cdr3_length: 16; cdr3_aa: CASSTGQALSGNTIYF; cdr3_nt: TGTGCCAGCAGCACGGGACAGGCGCTCTCTGGAAACACCATATATTTT
clone_size: NA; d_call: NA; j_call: TRBJ2-7; v_call: TRBV5-6; cdr3_length: 12; cdr3_aa: CASSLAGTEQYF; cdr3_nt: TGTGCCAGCAGCTTGGCCGGGACCGAGCAGTACTTC
clone_size: NA; d_call: NA; j_call: TRBJ1-5; v_call: TRBV5-1; cdr3_length: 13; cdr3_aa: CASSAGRGQPQHF; cdr3_nt: TGCGCCAGCTCCGCGGGGAGGGGGCAGCCCCAGCATTTT
clone_size: once; d_call: NA; j_call: TRBJ2-4; v_call: TRBV9; cdr3_length: 13; cdr3_aa: CASSVDRENIQYF; cdr3_nt: TGTGCCAGCAGCGTAGACAGAGAAAACATTCAGTACTTC
clone_size: NA; d_call: TRBD1; j_call: TRBJ2-1; v_call: TRBV5-1; cdr3_length: 15; cdr3_aa: CASSLLGTGANEQFF; cdr3_nt: TGCGCCAGCAGCTTGTTGGGGACAGGGGCCAATGAGCAGTTCTTC
clone_size: NA; d_call: NA; j_call: TRBJ1-4; v_call: TRBV19; cdr3_length: 15; cdr3_aa: CASSTNEGSNEKLFF; cdr3_nt: TGTGCCAGTAGTACCAATGAGGGATCGAATGAAAAACTGTTTTTT
clone_size: NA; d_call: NA; j_call: TRBJ1-5; v_call: TRBV6-6; cdr3_length: 12; cdr3_aa: CASSYGSEPQHF; cdr3_nt: TGTGCCAGCAGTTACGGATCGGAGCCCCAGCATTTT
clone_size: few; d_call: NA; j_call: TRBJ1-1; v_call: TRBV7-2; cdr3_length: 13; cdr3_aa: CASSLTAWAEAFF; cdr3_nt: TGTGCCAGCAGCTTAACAGCCTGGGCTGAAGCTTTCTTT
clone_size: NA; d_call: TRBD1; j_call: TRBJ1-1; v_call: TRBV28; cdr3_length: 13; cdr3_aa: CASRDYRGSEAFF; cdr3_nt: TGTGCCAGCAGGGATTACAGGGGCTCTGAAGCTTTCTTT
clone_size: NA; d_call: NA; j_call: TRBJ2-7; v_call: TRBV11-3; cdr3_length: 13; cdr3_aa: CASSLGSVSEQYF; cdr3_nt: TGTGCCAGCAGCTTAGGGTCTGTCAGCGAGCAGTACTTC
clone_size: NA; d_call: NA; j_call: TRBJ2-4; v_call: TRBV28; cdr3_length: 13; cdr3_aa: CASTRGKENIQYF; cdr3_nt: TGTGCCAGCACCCGGGGCAAAGAAAACATTCAGTACTTC